This passage covers 5 T cell receptor beta chains from one sample sequenced in a study of blood T cell repertoires in COVID-19. Produced via immunoSEQ multiplex PCR; TCRdb's table is partial and in-frame only. The sample includes about 150,000 clones, 70% to 90% seen only once; the top ten take approximately 4%. Sequencing was performed on peripheral blood. The receptors stem from a woman aged 70-85 years with acute or convalescent COVID-19.

The chain joins TRBV2 to TRBJ2-7, with D unresolved. Trimming removed 2 bases from V and 5 bases from J, with 16 bases in between. CDR3 size: 15 residues. The germline gives CDR1 SNHLY, CDR2 FYNNEI. This CDR3 is CASSERGMVIDEQYF. CDR3 sequence (DNA): TGTGCCAGCAGTGAACGAGGTATGGTAATCGACGAGCAGTACTTC. Combining the CDR3 with reference TRBV2 and TRBJ2-7 gives the whole variable domain EPEVTQTPSHQVTQMGQEVILRCVPISNHLYFYWYRQILGQKVEFLVSFYNNEISEKSEIFDDQFSVERPDGSNFTLKIRSTKLEDSAMYFCASSERGMVIDEQYFGPGTRLTVT.

The CDR3 bases are TGTGCCAGCAGCTTGGCCGGGGTCTTCACCTACGAGCAGTACTTC. Translated: CASSLAGVFTYEQYF. This chain joins TRBV5-4 and TRBJ2-7; TRBD2 is a possible D gene (5 bases). V shed 0 bases and J shed 2 bases, with 12 bases lying between them. Germline CDR1 reads SGHNT; CDR2 reads YYREEE (reference sequence). The CDR3 extends over 15 amino acids.

The V call is TRBV30, the J call TRBJ1-4; 7 nucleotides agree with TRBD1. Germline V CDR1 and CDR2: GTSNPN, SVGIG (reference sequence). This CDR3 has 13 amino acids. With 4 bases clipped from V and 7 bases from J, the junction kept 6 bases outside the gene matches. The CDR3 DNA reads TGTGCCTGGACCAGGGGGGTTGCTGAAAAACTGTTTTTT. Translating gives CAWTRGVAEKLFF.

V gene TRBV6-6 combines with J gene TRBJ2-7; D gene ambiguous. Trimming shortened V by 2 bases and J by 7 bases, and 12 bases separated the two germline ends. This CDR3 has 13 residues. Germline CDR1 reads MNHNY; CDR2 reads SVGAGI (reference sequence). CDR3 protein: CASSYEAAYEQYF. The DNA of the CDR3 is TGTGCCAGCAGTTACGAGGCAGCGTATGAGCAGTACTTC.

The chain couples TRBV5-5 to TRBJ1-4; D is unclear. Trimming cost V 2 bases and J 8 bases, with 19 bases left between them. Germline CDR1 is SGHKS and CDR2 is YYEKEE (reference sequence). The CDR3 is 16 amino acids. CDR3: CASSFITEYPGEKLFF. The CDR3 nucleotides read TGTGCCAGCAGCTTCATTACAGAGTACCCGGGGGAAAAACTGTTTTTT.